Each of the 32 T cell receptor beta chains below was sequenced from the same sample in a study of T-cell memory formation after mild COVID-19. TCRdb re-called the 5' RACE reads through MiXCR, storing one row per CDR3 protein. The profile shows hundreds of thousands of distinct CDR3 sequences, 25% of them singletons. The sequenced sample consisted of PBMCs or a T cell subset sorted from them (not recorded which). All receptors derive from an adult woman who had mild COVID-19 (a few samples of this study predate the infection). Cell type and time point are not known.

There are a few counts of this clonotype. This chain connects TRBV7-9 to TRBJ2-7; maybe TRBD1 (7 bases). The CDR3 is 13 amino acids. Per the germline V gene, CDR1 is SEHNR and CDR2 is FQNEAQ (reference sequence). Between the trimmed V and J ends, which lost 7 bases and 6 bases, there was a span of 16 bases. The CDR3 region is CASTRGARGEQYF. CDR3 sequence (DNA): TGTGCCAGCACCAGGGGGGCTCGGGGCGAGCAGTACTTC.

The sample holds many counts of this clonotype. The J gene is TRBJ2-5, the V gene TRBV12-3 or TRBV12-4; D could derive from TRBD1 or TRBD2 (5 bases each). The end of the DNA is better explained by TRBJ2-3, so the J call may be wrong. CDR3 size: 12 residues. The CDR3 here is CASSLPRETQYF. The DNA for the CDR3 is TGTGCCAGCAGTCTGCCCAGGGAGACGCAGTATTTT.

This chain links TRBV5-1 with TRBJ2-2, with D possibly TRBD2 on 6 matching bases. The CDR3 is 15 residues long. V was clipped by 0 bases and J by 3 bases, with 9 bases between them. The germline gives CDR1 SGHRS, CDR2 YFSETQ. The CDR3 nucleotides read TGCGCCAGCAGCTTGGAACTAGCCTACACCGGGGAGCTGTTTTTT. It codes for CASSLELAYTGELFF.

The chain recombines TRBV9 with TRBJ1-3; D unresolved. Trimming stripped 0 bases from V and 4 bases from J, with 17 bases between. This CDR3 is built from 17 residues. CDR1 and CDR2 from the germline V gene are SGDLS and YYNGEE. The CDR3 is CASSVDGVTIGGNTIYF. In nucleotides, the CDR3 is TGTGCCAGCAGCGTAGATGGAGTGACTATTGGCGGAAACACCATATATTTT.

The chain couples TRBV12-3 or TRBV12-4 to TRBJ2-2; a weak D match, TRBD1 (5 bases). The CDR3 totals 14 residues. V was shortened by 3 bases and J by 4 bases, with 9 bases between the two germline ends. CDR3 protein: CASSLKRGTGELFF. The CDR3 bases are TGTGCCAGCAGTTTGAAAAGGGGCACCGGGGAGCTGTTTTTT.

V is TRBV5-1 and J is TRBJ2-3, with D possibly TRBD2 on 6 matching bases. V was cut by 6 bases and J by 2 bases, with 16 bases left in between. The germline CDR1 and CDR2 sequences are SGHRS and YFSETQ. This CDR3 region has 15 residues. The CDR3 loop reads CASTKSGLYTDTQYF. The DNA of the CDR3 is TGCGCCAGCACCAAGAGCGGGCTTTACACAGATACGCAGTATTTT. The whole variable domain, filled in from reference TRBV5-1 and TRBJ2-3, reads KAGVTQTPRYLIKTRGQQVTLSCSPISGHRSVSWYQQTPGQGLQFLFEYFSETQRNKGNFPGRFSGRQFSNSRSEMNVSTLELGDSALYLCASTKSGLYTDTQYFGPGTRLTVL.

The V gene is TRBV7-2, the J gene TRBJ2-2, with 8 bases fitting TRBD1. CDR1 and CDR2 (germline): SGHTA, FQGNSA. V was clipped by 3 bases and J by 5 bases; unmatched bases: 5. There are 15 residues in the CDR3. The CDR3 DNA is TGTGCCAGCAGCTTGACAGGGGACGTGACCGGGGAGCTGTTTTTT. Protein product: CASSLTGDVTGELFF.

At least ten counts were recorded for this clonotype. CDR3 coding DNA: TGTGCCAGCAGCGTCGGGACAGGCGGAGATACGCAGTATTTT. This encodes CASSVGTGGDTQYF. The chain links TRBV9 to TRBJ2-3, with 8 bases identical to TRBD1. The CDR3 runs 14 residues. V lost 2 bases to trimming and J lost 5 bases; unmatched junction nucleotides: 4. Germline V gene data show CDR1 as SGDLS and CDR2 as YYNGEE. Full variable domain (outside the CDR3, taken from reference TRBV9 and TRBJ2-3): DSGVTQTPKHLITATGQRVTLRCSPRSGDLSVYWYQQSLDQGLQFLIQYYNGEERAKGNILERFSAQQFPDLHSELNLSSLELGDSALYFCASSVGTGGDTQYFGPGTRLTVL.

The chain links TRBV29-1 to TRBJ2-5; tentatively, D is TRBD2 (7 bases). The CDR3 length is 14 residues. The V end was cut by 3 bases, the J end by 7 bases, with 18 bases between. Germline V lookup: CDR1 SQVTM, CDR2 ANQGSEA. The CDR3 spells CSVEAGARIGTQYF. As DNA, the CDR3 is TGCAGCGTTGAGGCGGGGGCCCGAATCGGGACCCAGTACTTC.

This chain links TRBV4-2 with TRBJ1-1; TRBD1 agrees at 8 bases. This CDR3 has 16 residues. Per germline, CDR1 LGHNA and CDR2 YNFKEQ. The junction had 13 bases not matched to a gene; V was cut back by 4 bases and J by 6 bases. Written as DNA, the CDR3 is TGTGCCAGCAGCCGAAGAACAACCGGACAGGGCTCTGAAGCTTTCTTT. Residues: CASSRRTTGQGSEAFF.

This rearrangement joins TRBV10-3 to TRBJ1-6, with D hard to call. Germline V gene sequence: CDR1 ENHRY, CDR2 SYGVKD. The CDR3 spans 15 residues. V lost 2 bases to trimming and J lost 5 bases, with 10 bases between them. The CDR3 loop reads CAISETGLNNSPLHF. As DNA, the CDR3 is TGTGCCATCAGTGAGACGGGTTTGAATAATTCACCCCTCCACTTT.

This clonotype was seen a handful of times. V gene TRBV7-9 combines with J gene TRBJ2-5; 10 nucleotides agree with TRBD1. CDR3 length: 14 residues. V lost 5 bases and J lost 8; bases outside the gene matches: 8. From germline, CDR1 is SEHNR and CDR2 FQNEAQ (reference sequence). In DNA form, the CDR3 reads TGTGCCAGCAGCGTAGACCGGGACAGGGGAACCCAGTACTTC. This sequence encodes CASSVDRDRGTQYF.

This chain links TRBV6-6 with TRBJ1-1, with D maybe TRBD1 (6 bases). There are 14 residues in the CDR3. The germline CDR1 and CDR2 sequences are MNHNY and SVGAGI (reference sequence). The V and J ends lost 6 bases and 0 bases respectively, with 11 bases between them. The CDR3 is CASSRGTMNTEAFF. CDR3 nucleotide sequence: TGTGCCAGCAGCCGAGGGACAATGAACACTGAAGCTTTCTTT.

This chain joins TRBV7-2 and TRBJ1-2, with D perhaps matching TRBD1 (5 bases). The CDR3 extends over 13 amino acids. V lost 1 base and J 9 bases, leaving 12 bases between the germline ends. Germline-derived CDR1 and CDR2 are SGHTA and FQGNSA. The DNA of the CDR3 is TGTGCCAGCAGCTTAGAGCAGGGTGGTAGCTACACCTTC. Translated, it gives CASSLEQGGSYTF.

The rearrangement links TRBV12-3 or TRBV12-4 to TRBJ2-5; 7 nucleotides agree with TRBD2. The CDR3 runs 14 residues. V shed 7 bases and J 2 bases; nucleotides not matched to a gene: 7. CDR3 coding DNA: TGTGCCAGCATGGGCGGGAGTGGACAAGAGACCCAGTACTTC. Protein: CASMGGSGQETQYF.

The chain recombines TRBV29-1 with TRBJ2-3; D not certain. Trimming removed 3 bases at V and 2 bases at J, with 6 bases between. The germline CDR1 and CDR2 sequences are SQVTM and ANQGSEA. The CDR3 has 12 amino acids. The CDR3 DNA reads TGCAGCGTTGACAGATTCACAGATACGCAGTATTTT. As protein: CSVDRFTDTQYF.

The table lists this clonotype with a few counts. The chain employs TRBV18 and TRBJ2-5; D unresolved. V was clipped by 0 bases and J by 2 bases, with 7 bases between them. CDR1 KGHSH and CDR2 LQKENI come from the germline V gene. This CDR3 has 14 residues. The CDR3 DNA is TGTGCCAGCTCACCACCGACATATCAAGAGACCCAGTACTTC. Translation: CASSPPTYQETQYF.

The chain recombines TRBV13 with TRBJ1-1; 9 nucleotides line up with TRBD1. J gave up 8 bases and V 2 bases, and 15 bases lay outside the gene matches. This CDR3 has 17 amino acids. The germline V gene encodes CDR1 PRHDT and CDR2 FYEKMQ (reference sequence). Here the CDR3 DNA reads TGTGCCAGCAGCTTATGGGACAGGGTCGGTCTTTTGCGCGAAGCTTTCTTT. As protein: CASSLWDRVGLLREAFF.

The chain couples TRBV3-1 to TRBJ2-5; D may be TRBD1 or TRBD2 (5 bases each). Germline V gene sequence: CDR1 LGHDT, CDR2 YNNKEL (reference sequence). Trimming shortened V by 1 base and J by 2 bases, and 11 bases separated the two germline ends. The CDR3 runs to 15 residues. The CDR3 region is CASSQGSGPQETQYF. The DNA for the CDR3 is TGTGCCAGCAGCCAAGGTTCGGGACCACAAGAGACCCAGTACTTC.

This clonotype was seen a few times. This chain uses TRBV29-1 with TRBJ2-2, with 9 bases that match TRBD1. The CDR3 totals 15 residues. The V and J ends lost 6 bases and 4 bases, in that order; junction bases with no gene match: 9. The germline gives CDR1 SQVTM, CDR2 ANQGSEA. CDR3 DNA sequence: TGCAGCGTCCTCAGACAGGGGGTTTTCACCGGGGAGCTGTTTTTT. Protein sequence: CSVLRQGVFTGELFF.

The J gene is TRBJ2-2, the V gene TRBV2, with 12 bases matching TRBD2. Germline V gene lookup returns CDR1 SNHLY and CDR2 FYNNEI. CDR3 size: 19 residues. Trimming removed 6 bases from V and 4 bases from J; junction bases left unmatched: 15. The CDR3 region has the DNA TGTGCCAGCAGCGAGCCCCACGCTGGACTAGCGGGACTCACCGGGGAGCTGTTTTTT. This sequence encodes CASSEPHAGLAGLTGELFF.

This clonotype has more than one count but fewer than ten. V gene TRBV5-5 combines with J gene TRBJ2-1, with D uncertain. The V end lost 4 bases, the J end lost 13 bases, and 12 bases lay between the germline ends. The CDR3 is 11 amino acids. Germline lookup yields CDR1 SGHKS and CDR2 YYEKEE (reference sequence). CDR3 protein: CASSRLVAQFF. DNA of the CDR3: TGTGCCAGCAGCCGCTTGGTGGCCCAGTTCTTC. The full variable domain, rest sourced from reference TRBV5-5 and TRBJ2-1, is DAGVTQSPTHLIKTRGQQVTLRCSPISGHKSVSWYQQVLGQGPQFIFQYYEKEERGRGNFPDRFSARQFPNYSSELNVNALLLGDSALYLCASSRLVAQFFGPGTRLTVL.

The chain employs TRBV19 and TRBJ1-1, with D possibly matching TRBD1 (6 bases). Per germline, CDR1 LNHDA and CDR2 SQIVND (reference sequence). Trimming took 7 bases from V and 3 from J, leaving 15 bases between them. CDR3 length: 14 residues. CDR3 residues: CASIYGGADTEAFF. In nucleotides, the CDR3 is TGTGCCAGTATCTATGGGGGGGCGGACACTGAAGCTTTCTTT. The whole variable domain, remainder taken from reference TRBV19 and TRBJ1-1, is DGGITQSPKYLFRKEGQNVTLSCEQNLNHDAMYWYRQDPGQGLRLIYYSQIVNDFQKGDIAEGYSVSREKKESFPLTVTSAQKNPTAFYLCASIYGGADTEAFFGQGTRLTVV.

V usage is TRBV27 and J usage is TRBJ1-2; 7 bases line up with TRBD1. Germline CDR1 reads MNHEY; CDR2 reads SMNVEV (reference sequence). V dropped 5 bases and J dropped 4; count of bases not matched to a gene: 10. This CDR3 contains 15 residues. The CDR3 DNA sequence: TGTGCCAGCAGTCCGTCGAGACAGGGAGGCTATGGCTACACCTTC. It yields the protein CASSPSRQGGYGYTF.

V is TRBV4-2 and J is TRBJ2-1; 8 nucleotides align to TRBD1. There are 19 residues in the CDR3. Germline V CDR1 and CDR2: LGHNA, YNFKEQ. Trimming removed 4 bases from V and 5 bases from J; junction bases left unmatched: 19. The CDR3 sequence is CASSPNPIHRDRLNNEQFF. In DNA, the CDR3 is TGTGCCAGCAGCCCGAACCCTATTCACCGGGACAGGCTAAACAATGAGCAGTTCTTC.

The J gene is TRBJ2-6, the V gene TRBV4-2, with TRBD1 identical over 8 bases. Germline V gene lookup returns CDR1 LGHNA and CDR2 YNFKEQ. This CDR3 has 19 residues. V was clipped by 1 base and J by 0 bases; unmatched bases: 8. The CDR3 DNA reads TGTGCCAGCAGCCAAGTGCAGGGGGCAGGATACTCTGGGGCCAACGTCCTGACTTTC. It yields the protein CASSQVQGAGYSGANVLTF.

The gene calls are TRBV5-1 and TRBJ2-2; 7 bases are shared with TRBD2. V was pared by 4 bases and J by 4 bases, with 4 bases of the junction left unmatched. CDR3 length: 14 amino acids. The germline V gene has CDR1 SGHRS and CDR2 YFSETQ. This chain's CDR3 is CASSRDYSTGELFF. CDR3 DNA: TGCGCCAGCAGCCGGGACTACAGCACCGGGGAGCTGTTTTTT.

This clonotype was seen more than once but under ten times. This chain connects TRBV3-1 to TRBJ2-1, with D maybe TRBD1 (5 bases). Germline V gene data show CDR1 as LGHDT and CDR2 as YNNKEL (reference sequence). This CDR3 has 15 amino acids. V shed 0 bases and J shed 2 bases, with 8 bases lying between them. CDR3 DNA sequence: TGTGCCAGCAGCCAAGATCAGGGTGCCTACAATGAGCAGTTCTTC. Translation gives CASSQDQGAYNEQFF.

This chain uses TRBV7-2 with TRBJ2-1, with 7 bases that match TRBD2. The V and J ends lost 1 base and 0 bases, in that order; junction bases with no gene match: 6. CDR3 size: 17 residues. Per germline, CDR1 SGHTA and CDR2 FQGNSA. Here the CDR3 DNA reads TGTGCCAGCAGCTTAGGGGAGGGAAGGAGCTCCTACAATGAGCAGTTCTTC. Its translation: CASSLGEGRSSYNEQFF.

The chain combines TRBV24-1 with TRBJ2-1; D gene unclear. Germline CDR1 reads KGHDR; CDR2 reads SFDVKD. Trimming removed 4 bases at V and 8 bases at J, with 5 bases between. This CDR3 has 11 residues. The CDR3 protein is CATSEGYEQFF. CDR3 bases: TGTGCCACCAGTGAGGGGTATGAGCAGTTCTTC.

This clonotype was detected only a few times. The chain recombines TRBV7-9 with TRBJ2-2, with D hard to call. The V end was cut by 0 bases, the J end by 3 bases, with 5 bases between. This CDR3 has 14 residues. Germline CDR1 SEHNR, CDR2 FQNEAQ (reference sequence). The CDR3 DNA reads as TGTGCCAGCAGCTTAGCAGCATACACCGGGGAGCTGTTTTTT. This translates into CASSLAAYTGELFF.

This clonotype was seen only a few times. CDR3 nucleotides: TGTGCCAGCAGCACGGGACAAATTGAAGCTTTCTTT. Residues: CASSTGQIEAFF. The rearrangement joins TRBV4-2 to TRBJ1-1; perhaps TRBD1 as D (6 bases). Trimming took 5 bases from V and 7 from J, leaving 11 bases between them. The CDR3 spans 12 residues. CDR1 and CDR2 (germline): LGHNA, YNFKEQ.